This TCR beta chain was obtained from a study of shared clonotypes between healthy human individuals. In the study overall: Each donor had three CD4 naive, three CD4 memory, two CD8 naive and one CD8 memory plate.

Nashville, Tennessee was home to all donors, each a Caucasian adult. Each cell subset's genomic DNA was divided evenly among several immunoSEQ plates. Sequencing was performed with immunoSEQ multiplex PCR; in TCRdb, only in-frame clones are kept and a portion is missing. The sample consists of around 2.5 million clones, 93% of them appearing once. A note on this clone: The antigen is unknown.

General observations from the study: The sampled material consisted only of blood, and tissue repertoires are likely to differ.

V was trimmed by 5 bases and J by 7 bases, leaving 6 bases between them. The CDR3 is made up of 11 amino acids. Per the germline V gene, CDR1 is SGHTA and CDR2 is FQGTGA. Sample: naive CD4+ T cells from PBMCs. Subset meaning: CD45RA+ positively selected. The rearrangement uses TRBV7-3 and TRBJ2-1; D uncertain. The sequence derives from a man younger than 35 in good health. Some clones in this sample may be carry-over from other donors' samples. CDR3 coding DNA: TGTGCCAGCAGCCTCCTAAATGAGCAGTTCTTC. Translating it yields CASSLLNEQFF.